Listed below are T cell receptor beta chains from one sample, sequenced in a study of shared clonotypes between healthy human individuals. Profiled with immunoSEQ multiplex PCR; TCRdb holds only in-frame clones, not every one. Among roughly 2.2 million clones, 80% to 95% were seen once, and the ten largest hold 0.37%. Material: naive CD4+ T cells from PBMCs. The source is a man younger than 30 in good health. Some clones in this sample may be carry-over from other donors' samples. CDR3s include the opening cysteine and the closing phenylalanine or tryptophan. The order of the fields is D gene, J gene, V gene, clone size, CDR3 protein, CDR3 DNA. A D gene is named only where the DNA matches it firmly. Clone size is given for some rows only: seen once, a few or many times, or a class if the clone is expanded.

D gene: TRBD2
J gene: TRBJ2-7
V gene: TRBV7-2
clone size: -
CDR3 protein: CASSSRLAGETQYF
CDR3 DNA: TGTGCCAGCAGCTCCCGACTAGCGGGAGAAACGCAGTACTTC

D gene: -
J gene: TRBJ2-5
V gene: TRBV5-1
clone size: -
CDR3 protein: CASSLTPQPEGFGETQYF
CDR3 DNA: TGCGCCAGCAGCTTGACTCCTCAACCCGAGGGGTTTGGAGAGACCCAGTACTTC

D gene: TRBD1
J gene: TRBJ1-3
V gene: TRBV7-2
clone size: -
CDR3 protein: CASTYRTGVHPFSGNTIYF
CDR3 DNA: TGTGCCAGCACCTATCGGACAGGGGTCCACCCATTCTCTGGAAACACCATATATTTT

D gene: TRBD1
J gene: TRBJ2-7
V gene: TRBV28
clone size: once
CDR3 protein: CASSSPRDRGTYEQYF
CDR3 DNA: TGTGCCAGCAGCAGTCCTCGGGACAGGGGAACCTACGAGCAGTACTTC

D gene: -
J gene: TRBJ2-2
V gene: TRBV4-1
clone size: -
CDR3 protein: CASSQGRQGTRTGELFF
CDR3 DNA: TGCGCCAGCAGCCAAGGGCGGCAGGGGACCCGCACCGGGGAGCTGTTTTTT

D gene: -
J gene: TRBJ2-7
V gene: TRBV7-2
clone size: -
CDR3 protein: CASSLVSSSANYEQYF
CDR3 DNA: TGTGCCAGCAGCTTAGTATCCAGCTCGGCAAACTACGAGCAGTACTTC

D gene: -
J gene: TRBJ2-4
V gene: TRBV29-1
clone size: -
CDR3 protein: CSVVANIAKNIQYF
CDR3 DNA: TGCAGCGTGGTCGCGAACATAGCCAAAAACATTCAGTACTTC

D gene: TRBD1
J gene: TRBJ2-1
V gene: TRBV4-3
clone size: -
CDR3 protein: CASSQATGTGGGNEQFF
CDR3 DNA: TGCGCCAGCAGCCAAGCGACCGGGACAGGGGGAGGCAATGAGCAGTTCTTC

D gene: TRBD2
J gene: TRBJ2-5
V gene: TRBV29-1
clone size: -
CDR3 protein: CSAGMTSGQETQYF
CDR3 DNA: TGCAGCGCAGGGATGACTAGCGGACAAGAGACCCAGTACTTC

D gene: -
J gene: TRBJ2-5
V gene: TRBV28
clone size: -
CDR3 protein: CASSSPGPPETQYF
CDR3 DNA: TGTGCCAGCAGTTCCCCGGGACCGCCCGAGACCCAGTACTTC

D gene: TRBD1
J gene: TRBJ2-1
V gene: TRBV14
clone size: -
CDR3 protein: CASSRWRTGGENEQFF
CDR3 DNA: TGTGCCAGCAGCCGCTGGCGGACAGGGGGCGAAAATGAGCAGTTCTTC

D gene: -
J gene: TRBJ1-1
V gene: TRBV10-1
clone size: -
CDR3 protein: CASSDRPPGGMNTEAFF
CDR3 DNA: TGCGCCAGCAGTGATCGTCCCCCGGGAGGAATGAACACTGAAGCTTTCTTT

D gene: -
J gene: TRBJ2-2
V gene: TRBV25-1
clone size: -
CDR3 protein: CASSEPGPNTGELFF
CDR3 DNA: TGTGCCAGCAGTGAACCGGGACCGAACACCGGGGAGCTGTTTTTT

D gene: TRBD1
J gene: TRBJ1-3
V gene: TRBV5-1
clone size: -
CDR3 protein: CASSLTGDRALKGGNTIYF
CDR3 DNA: TGCGCCAGCAGCTTGACCGGGGACAGGGCGCTCAAGGGTGGAAACACCATATATTTT

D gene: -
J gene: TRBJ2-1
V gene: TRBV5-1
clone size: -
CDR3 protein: CASSLVAGTSGEQFF
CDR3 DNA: TGCGCCAGCAGCTTGGTGGCCGGGACGAGTGGTGAGCAGTTCTTC

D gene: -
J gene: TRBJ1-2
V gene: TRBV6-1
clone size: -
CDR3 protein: CASYKGYGYTF
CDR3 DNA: TGTGCCAGCTACAAGGGGTATGGCTACACCTTC

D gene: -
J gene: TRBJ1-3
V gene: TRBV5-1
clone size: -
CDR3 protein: CASSLDGVRGNTIYF
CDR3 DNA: TGCGCCAGCAGCTTGGATGGAGTGAGGGGAAACACCATATATTTT

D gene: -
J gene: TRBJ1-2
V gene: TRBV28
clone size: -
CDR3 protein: CASSLGAQVYGYTF
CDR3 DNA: TGTGCCAGCAGTTTAGGGGCCCAAGTCTATGGCTACACCTTC

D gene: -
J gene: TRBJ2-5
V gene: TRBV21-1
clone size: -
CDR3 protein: CASSKAAIRQPEETQYF
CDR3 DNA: TGTGCCAGCAGCAAAGCCGCGATTAGACAGCCCGAAGAGACCCAGTACTTC

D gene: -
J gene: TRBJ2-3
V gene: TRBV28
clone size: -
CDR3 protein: CASRGDSDTQYF
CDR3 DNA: TGTGCCAGCAGGGGCGATTCAGATACGCAGTATTTT

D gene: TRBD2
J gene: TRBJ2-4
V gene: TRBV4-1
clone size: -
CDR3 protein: CASSSGVWAKNIQYF
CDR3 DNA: TGCGCCAGCAGCAGCGGGGTGTGGGCCAAAAACATTCAGTACTTC

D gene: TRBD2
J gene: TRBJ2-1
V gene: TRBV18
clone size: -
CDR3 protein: CASSPPGGLGDEQFF
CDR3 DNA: TGTGCCAGCTCACCACCGGGAGGGTTGGGGGATGAGCAGTTCTTC

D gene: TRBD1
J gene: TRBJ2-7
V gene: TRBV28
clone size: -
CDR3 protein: CASNGQGASYEQYF
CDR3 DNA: TGTGCCAGCAACGGGCAGGGGGCTAGCTACGAGCAGTACTTC

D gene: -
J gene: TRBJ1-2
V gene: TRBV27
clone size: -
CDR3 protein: CASSFPAASNYGYTF
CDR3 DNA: TGTGCCAGCAGTTTTCCAGCCGCTTCTAACTATGGCTACACCTTC

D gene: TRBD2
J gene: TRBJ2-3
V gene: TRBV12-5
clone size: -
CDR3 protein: CASARGDRSTDTQYF
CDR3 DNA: TGTGCTAGTGCCCGGGGGGACCGGAGCACAGATACGCAGTATTTT

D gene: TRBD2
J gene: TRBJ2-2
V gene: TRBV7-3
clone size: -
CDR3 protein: CASSPGLATTGELFF
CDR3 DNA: TGTGCCAGCAGTCCCGGACTAGCGACCACCGGGGAGCTGTTTTTT